The entry below gives a single T cell receptor (beta chain) sequence along with its context. As yet, its antigen is unknown. Repertoires were generated with immunoSEQ multiplex PCR, while TCRdb's copy carries only in-frame clones and drops some. This table holds tens of thousands of clones, approximately 74% found once. Germline lookup yields CDR1 SGHDN and CDR2 FVKESK. There are 13 residues in the CDR3. Trimming stripped 0 bases from V and 11 bases from J, with 13 bases between. The sample originates from a study of vaccination effects on CD4 cells after COVID-19. Antigen-specific CD4+ T cells were first expanded with viral peptide pools by the ViraFEST assay and only then sequenced. At the end of around eleven days of culture, CD4+ T cells were isolated. On both days 3 and 7, half of the culture medium was replaced with IL-2 medium.

The chain carries TRBV14 and TRBJ1-1; tentatively, D is TRBD1 (6 bases). The sample in question was CD4+ T cells from PBMCs cultured with HCoV-229E spike peptides, obtained before COVID-19 vaccination. This TCR was recovered from a human donor who received a COVID-19 vaccine. CDR3 DNA sequence: TGTGCCAGCAGCCAAGATTGGCGGACAGCGGCTTTCTTT. It is translated as CASSQDWRTAAFF.